This T cell receptor (beta chain) appears in the sequencing data of a study of T cells after posttransplantation cyclophosphamide. Busulfan-fludarabine conditioning, marrow transplant, and cyclophosphamide on days +3 and +4 were administered. Study-wide results and caveats: TRB overlap between skin or GI tissue T cells and blood was limited. Donor CD8+ memory clones often dominated recipient blood repertoires at later times. Recipient CMV seropositivity and CMV reactivation strongly tracked TRB clonality.

Sequenced by immunoSEQ multiplex PCR; TCRdb stores in-frame clones only, minus some. The sample holds about 10,000 clones; roughly 80% are singletons and the top ten take 15%. Germline V gene sequence: CDR1 ENHRY, CDR2 SYGVKD. V was shortened by 0 bases and J by 7 bases, with 10 bases between the two germline ends. The length of the CDR3 is 15 residues. Details on this clone: What it binds is unknown.

The sequence was collected from a female patient in her forties who received an allogeneic stem cell transplant from a related donor, was CMV-positive, and had no GVHD. The graft donor may be the source of some T cells. The material was PBMCs, obtained around 2,000 days after a stem cell transplant with posttransplant cyclophosphamide. The rearrangement joins TRBV10-3 to TRBJ1-6; D is unresolved. This CDR3 is CAISESIGGNSPLHF. The CDR3 bases are TGTGCCATCAGTGAGTCGATCGGAGGAAATTCACCCCTCCACTTT.